This T cell receptor beta chain comes out of a study of blood T cell repertoires in COVID-19. On the study more broadly: From the United States, Italy and Spain came samples of acute and convalescent COVID-19. Sample material is recorded as cDNA or gDNA derived from T cells, B-cell-depleted T cells, or PBMCs.

Under the authors' procedure: Reference gene primer amplification gave nucleated cell count estimates. Repertoires were generated with immunoSEQ multiplex PCR, while TCRdb's copy carries only in-frame clones and drops some. Clonal size and the V and J genes are those of that table, whereas D and trimming came from the DNA. The table has approximately 250,000 clones, over 75% seen once; the top ten hold around 9.2%. Germline-derived CDR1 and CDR2 are PRHDT and FYEKMQ (reference sequence). Trimming removed 2 bases from V and 7 bases from J, with 18 bases in between. This CDR3 is built from 16 residues.

Source material: peripheral blood. The genes are TRBV13 and TRBJ2-4, with D possibly TRBD2 on 6 matching bases. This clonotype originated in a human donor in a cohort sampled during active COVID-19. The CDR3 loop is CASSLRISSGTNIQYF. The CDR3 nucleotides read TGTGCCAGCAGCTTAAGGATTAGTAGCGGAACTAACATTCAGTACTTC.